This TCR beta chain was recorded in a study of beta chain features in type 1 diabetes. General study points: Insertions were fewer and deletions more numerous at VDJ junctions in type 1 diabetes patients.

With regard to this clone: Antigen: not known.

Donors contributed one heparinised blood draw apiece, averaging about 116 mL. CDR3 size: 16 residues. With 4 bases clipped from V and 1 base from J, the junction kept 7 bases outside the gene matches. CDR1 SGDLS and CDR2 YYNGEE come from the germline V gene. Every isolated RNA sample was fully reverse transcribed, so sequencing captured expressed TCRB transcripts. Sequencing of naive, central memory and regulatory T cell samples gave an average of roughly 3.4 million reads. Libraries were prepared by immunoSEQ multiplex PCR; TCRdb keeps only in-frame clonotypes and omits some of them. The data contain approximately 160,000 clones, about 9.1% of them singletons.

Sequencing was performed on central memory CD4+ T cells from blood. The chain employs TRBV9 and TRBJ2-2; 7 bases match TRBD1. This receptor was obtained from a woman younger than 30 in good health. For the CDR3, the DNA is TGTGCCAGCAGCCCTCCCGGACAGGAGAACACCGGGGAGCTGTTTTTT. Protein product: CASSPPGQENTGELFF.